The clone carrying this T cell receptor (beta chain) was seen at least ten times. Its target is unknown. The sample originates from a study of T cells in Graves' hyperthyroidism and ophthalmopathy. The wider study: Peripheral blood was acquired at first diagnosis, ahead of any therapy whatsoever.

Study-level findings and limits: Using 13 V-J features, a model discriminated ophthalmopathy from stable hyperthyroidism. The blood repertoire included most of the expanded thyroid clonotypes above 0.001.

There were TCR beta CDR3 regions amplified from RNA transcripts. The primer set for the first-round RT-PCR of the TCR CDR3 was HTBI. Each CDR3 protein is one row after TCRdb ran MiXCR on the multiplex PCR reads. The profile shows about 640,000 distinct CDR3 sequences, around 20% of them singletons. V lost 5 bases, J lost 3 bases, and 11 bases lay in between. Germline V gene lookup returns CDR1 SGHAT and CDR2 FQDESV (reference sequence). The CDR3 consists of 13 residues. Source material for PBMCs was about 10 ml fresh peripheral blood. The sequencing input was blood. The clonotype was recovered from a man aged 25 to 45 with Graves' ophthalmopathy. The chain carries TRBV11-1 and TRBJ2-7; D is undetermined. The CDR3 is CASSIQQLYEQYF. As DNA, the CDR3 is TGTGCCAGCAGCATTCAACAACTCTACGAGCAGTACTTC.